A single sample is the source of the 3 T cell receptor beta chains below, sequenced in a study of cytomegalovirus exposure and HLA in healthy donors. TCRdb's table, derived via immunoSEQ multiplex PCR, lists solely in-frame clones and lacks some. The repertoire holds over 150,000 clones, with 85% to 90% as singletons. The sample taken for sequencing was PBMCs. The source is a woman aged 25 to 45 in good health and CMV-seronegative.

Notes on this clone: The junction shows a germline mismatch at one end, possibly a read error. This chain links TRBV25-1 with TRBJ2-4, with D possibly being TRBD2 (5 bases). Germline V gives CDR1 MGHDK, CDR2 SYGVNS. The CDR3 has 11 amino acids. CDR3 bases: TGTGCCAGCAGTGATAACCGGGGTTGGGTCTTC. Translated, it gives CASSDNRGWVF.

This chain links TRBV5-6 with TRBJ1-4, with a possible D match to TRBD1 (5 bases). CDR3 size: 18 residues. Germline CDR1 reads SGHDT; CDR2 reads YYEEEE. V lost 1 base, J lost 0 bases, and 16 bases lay in between. The CDR3 DNA reads as TGTGCCAGCAGCTTGTGGGGCAGAACAATTTCAACTAATGAAAAACTGTTTTTT. It specifies CASSLWGRTISTNEKLFF.

This clone has just one count. This chain uses TRBV15 with TRBJ2-7; TRBD1 matches at 7 bases. The CDR3 spans 14 residues. V was pared by 1 base and J by 3 bases, with 3 bases of the junction left unmatched. Germline loops: CDR1 LNHNV, CDR2 YYDKDF (reference sequence). CDR3 coding DNA: TGTGCCACCAGCAGAGGACAGGGCGTCTACGAGCAGTACTTC. The encoded protein is CATSRGQGVYEQYF. The full variable domain, rest sourced from reference TRBV15 and TRBJ2-7, is DAMVIQNPRYQVTQFGKPVTLSCSQTLNHNVMYWYQQKSSQAPKLLFHYYDKDFNNEADTPDNFQSRRPNTSFCFLDIRSPGLGDTAMYLCATSRGQGVYEQYFGPGTRLTVT.